This entry features one T cell receptor beta chain sequence. Its matching antigen is unknown. CDR1 SGHDN and CDR2 FVKESK come from the germline V gene. This CDR3 spans 14 amino acids. The V end was cut by 4 bases, the J end by 1 base, with 10 bases between. TCRdb re-derived calls from the RT-PCR reads in MiXCR, one entry per CDR3 protein. In the table there are 300,000 to 350,000 distinct CDR3 sequences, around a fifth of which are singletons. The data are from a study of response to subunit inactivated influenza vaccine. General study results and limits: Only a handful of new T cells, the authors suggested, are recruited with each seasonal influenza vaccination.

This TCR derives from a man between 50 and 69 years old who received an inactivated influenza vaccine. This material consisted of PBMCs from blood, taken less than 22 months after vaccination. The chain recombines TRBV14 with TRBJ2-5; no reliable D call. Written as DNA, the CDR3 is TGTGCCAGCAGCCCCGGCTCCAGCCAAGAGACCCAGTACTTC. Translation gives CASSPGSSQETQYF.